The source of this T cell receptor (beta chain) is a study of blood T cell repertoires in COVID-19 (dated by TCRdb to about 2020). In terms of the full investigation: Samples from collaborators originated in the United States, Italy and Spain and spanned both the acute and convalescent phases of COVID-19. Samples were obtained from the ongoing ImmuneRACE study (first 160 participants) and from about 1,300 subjects provided by 6 global collaborators. Sample metadata almost always included a de-identified subject ID, COVID-19 status, age in years and sex. The prospective study material was composed of cDNA or gDNA derived from T cells, B-cell-depleted T cells, or PBMCs. Where available, HLA class I and class II types were obtained from metadata supplied by the sample provider rather than from assay-based typing. Deeply sampled blood TCRbeta repertoires from subjects exposed to, actively infected with, or recovered from COVID-19 were included in the dataset. The repertoires were released in a freely available public database meant as a resource for research on the immune response to SARS-CoV-2.

Here is what the overall study found, with its caveats: How much clinical and demographic metadata was included differed by source and by participant, and the metadata was provided uncurated.

The immunoSEQ Assay, a bias-controlled multiplex PCR, was used to amplify TCRbeta CDR3 regions from genomic DNA. Per the original workflow: The number of nucleated cells in each sample was estimated from the amplification of reference gene primers within the assay. Sequence reads were collapsed and filtered to measure the absolute abundance of every unique TCRbeta CDR3 rearrangement. For each sample, productive Simpson clonality was calculated by taking the square root of Simpson's diversity index across productive rearrangements. This is the immuneACCESS table as TCRdb keeps it, with only in-frame sequences that have V and J called. A part of the clones is gone; compared with another copy, unresolved V genes explain less than half, and the rest is unexplained. V, J and clone size were drawn from that table, and D and trimming were deduced from the DNA. Present in this sample are 150,000 to 200,000 clones, roughly three quarters of which were seen just once. 15% to 20% of the sample belongs to the ten largest clones.

Including cysteine and phenylalanine, the CDR3 has 14 amino acids. Kept here is only the CDR3 DNA, which spans 42 bases and is read in frame from base 1. From the germline V gene, CDR1 is MNHEY and CDR2 is SVGAGI. Unmatched junction bases come to 12, with V trimmed by 8 bases and J by 5 bases. Collaborating institutions collected whole blood in K2EDTA tubes following their own protocols. For TCRbeta analysis, collaborators shipped samples in one of three forms: frozen whole blood, isolated PBMCs, or DNA extracted from either of those sample types. Note on this clone: The antigen this receptor binds is unknown. Within one base of it there is no much larger clone, and no base qualities were kept.

The sequencing input was peripheral blood. This chain is built from TRBV6-5 and TRBJ2-7; 7 middle bases align to TRBD2. This receptor was identified in a man aged 60-69 years with active or convalescent COVID-19. CDR3 reads: CASSRPSGDHEQYF. The nucleotides are TGTGCCAGCTCAAGACCTAGCGGTGACCACGAGCAGTACTTC.